The sequence of this T cell receptor (beta chain) was determined in a study of T-cell reconstitution after alpha-beta-depleted transplantation in children. The CDR3 contains 15 residues. Trimming took off 1 base at V and 7 bases at J, with 14 bases between the two ends. TCRbeta library construction was performed incorporating unique molecular identifiers. One entry per CDR3 protein, called by TCRdb with MiXCR from the PCR reads. The data contain 480,000 or so distinct CDR3 sequences, 10% of them seen just once; the ten biggest clones take up around 2%. Findings and limits, study-wide: There were some patients whose high TCRbeta diversity at day 60 came from surviving recipient T cells and thymic progenitors. As was reported, about two months after transplant, alpha-beta T cells came from several hundred expanded graft clones. Newly made T cells mostly supplied T-cell counts and diversity one year after transplant.

Note on this clonotype: No antigen is known for it.

This chain links TRBV23-1 with TRBJ1-5, with D hard to call. TRBV23-1 is an ORF for which the function is uncertain. The starting material was PBMCs, obtained before TCRalphabeta/CD19-depleted stem cell transplant. The TCR sequence derives from a child aged 2 to 10 with inherited bone marrow failure, due to receive a stem cell transplant. The CDR3 DNA follows: TGCGCCAGCAGTCAATGGACCCCAAGCGAGCAGCCCCAGCATTTT. Residues: CASSQWTPSEQPQHF.